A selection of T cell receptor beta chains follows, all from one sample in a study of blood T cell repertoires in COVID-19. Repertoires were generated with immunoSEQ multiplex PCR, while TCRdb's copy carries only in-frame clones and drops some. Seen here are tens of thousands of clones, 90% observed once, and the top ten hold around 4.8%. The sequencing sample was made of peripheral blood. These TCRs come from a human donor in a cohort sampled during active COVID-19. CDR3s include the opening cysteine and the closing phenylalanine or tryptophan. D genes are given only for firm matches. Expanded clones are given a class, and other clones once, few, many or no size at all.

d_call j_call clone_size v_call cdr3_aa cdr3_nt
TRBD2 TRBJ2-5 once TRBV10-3 CAISDPTGSGQETQYF TGTGCCATCAGTGACCCGACGGGTAGCGGGCAAGAGACCCAGTACTTC
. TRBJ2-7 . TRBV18 CASSPGADYEQYF TGTGCCAGCTCACCAGGGGCAGACTACGAGCAGTACTTC
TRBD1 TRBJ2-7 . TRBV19 CASSDSGTASYEQYF TGTGCCAGTAGTGACTCCGGGACAGCTTCCTACGAGCAGTACTTC
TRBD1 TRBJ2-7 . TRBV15 CATSRAGTGNSYEQYF TGTGCCACCAGCAGAGCCGGGACAGGGAATTCCTACGAGCAGTACTTC
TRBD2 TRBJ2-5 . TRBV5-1 CASSTGTTTLPSETQYF TGCGCCAGCAGTACCGGGACTACAACCCTCCCCTCAGAGACCCAGTACTTC
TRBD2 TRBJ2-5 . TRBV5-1 CASKVLAGQETQYF TGCGCCAGCAAAGTCCTAGCGGGACAAGAGACCCAGTACTTC
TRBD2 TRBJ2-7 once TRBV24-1 CATRADPGLAGGPNYEQYF TGTGCCACCCGAGCAGACCCGGGACTAGCGGGAGGGCCCAACTACGAGCAGTACTTC
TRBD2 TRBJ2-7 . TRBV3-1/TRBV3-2 CASSQDHRLAWGQYF TGTGCCAGCAGCCAAGATCACCGACTAGCCTGGGGGCAGTACTTC
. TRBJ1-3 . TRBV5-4 CASSPTLGTQGNTIYF TGTGCCAGCAGCCCAACCCTCGGGACACAAGGAAACACCATATATTTT
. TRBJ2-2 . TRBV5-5 CASSLETGWAGELFF TGTGCCAGCAGCTTGGAAACAGGATGGGCCGGGGAGCTGTTTTTT
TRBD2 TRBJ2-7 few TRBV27 CASRKPGAGAVGEQYF TGTGCCAGCAGGAAACCCGGGGCGGGAGCTGTGGGTGAGCAGTACTTC
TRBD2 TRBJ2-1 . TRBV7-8 CASSLTSGSLDEQFF TGTGCCAGCAGCTTAACTAGCGGGAGCTTGGATGAGCAGTTCTTC
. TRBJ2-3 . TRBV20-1 CSASVQSTDTQYF TGCAGTGCTAGTGTACAGAGCACAGATACGCAGTATTTT
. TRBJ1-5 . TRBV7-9 CASSPGQTTGQPQHF TGTGCCAGCAGCCCTGGACAGACCACAGGTCAGCCCCAGCATTTT
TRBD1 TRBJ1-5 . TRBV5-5 CASSLGQGVSRQPQHF TGTGCCAGCAGCTTGGGACAGGGGGTTTCACGGCAGCCCCAGCATTTT
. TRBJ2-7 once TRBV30 CAWRAQGPYEQYF TGTGCCTGGAGAGCACAGGGTCCCTACGAGCAGTACTTC
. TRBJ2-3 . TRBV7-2 CASGPGQGTFHTQYF TGTGCCAGCGGGCCGGGTCAAGGGACTTTTCATACGCAGTATTTT
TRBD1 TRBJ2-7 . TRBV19 CASSPKGQGTYEQYF TGTGCCAGTAGTCCCAAAGGACAGGGTACCTACGAGCAGTACTTC
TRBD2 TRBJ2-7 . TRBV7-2 CASSFKPGLGSSEQYF TGTGCCAGCAGCTTTAAACCGGGACTAGGGAGTTCCGAGCAGTACTTC
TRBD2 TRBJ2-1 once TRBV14 CASSQDASGIPLNEQFF TGTGCCAGCAGCCAAGACGCTAGCGGAATACCCCTCAATGAGCAGTTCTTC
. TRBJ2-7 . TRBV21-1 CASSISINYEQYF TGTGCCAGCAGCATTTCTATCAACTACGAGCAGTACTTC
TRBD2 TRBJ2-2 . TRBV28 CASSLPSGTRALLGGELFF TGTGCCAGCAGTTTACCCTCTGGGACTAGGGCCTTACTTGGCGGGGAGCTGTTTTTT
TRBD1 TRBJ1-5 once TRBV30 CAWSKQGQGRNQPQHF TGTGCCTGGAGCAAACAGGGACAGGGACGCAATCAGCCCCAGCATTTT
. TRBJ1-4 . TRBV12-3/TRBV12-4 CASSLARRGGLFF TGTGCCAGCAGTTTAGCCCGGCGCGGGGGACTGTTTTTT
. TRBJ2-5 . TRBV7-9 CASSPHRVQETQYF TGTGCCAGCAGCCCGCACAGGGTTCAAGAGACCCAGTACTTC
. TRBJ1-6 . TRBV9 CASSVGAHRDVSPLHF TGTGCCAGCAGCGTAGGTGCCCACAGGGACGTTTCACCCCTCCACTTT
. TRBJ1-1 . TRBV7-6 CASSLAGGDGAEAFF TGTGCCAGCAGCTTAGCAGGAGGGGACGGGGCTGAAGCTTTCTTT
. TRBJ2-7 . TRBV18 CASSPREGYEQYF TGTGCCAGCTCACCTCGCGAGGGCTACGAGCAGTACTTC
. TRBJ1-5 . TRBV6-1 CASSEALGAWGNQPQHF TGTGCCAGCAGTGAAGCGCTTGGGGCTTGGGGCAATCAGCCCCAGCATTTT
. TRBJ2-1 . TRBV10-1 CASGGLSYNEQFF TGCGCCAGCGGGGGACTTTCCTACAATGAGCAGTTCTTC
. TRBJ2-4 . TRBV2 CASSDRNRDTGIQYF TGTGCCAGCAGTGACCGAAACCGGGACACAGGCATTCAGTACTTC
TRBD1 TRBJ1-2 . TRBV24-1 CATGTSKGARGYTF TGTGCCACCGGAACGAGCAAGGGGGCGCGGGGCTACACCTTC
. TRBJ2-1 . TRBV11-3 CASSPGDGNKQFF TGTGCCAGCAGCCCAGGGGACGGGAATAAGCAGTTCTTC
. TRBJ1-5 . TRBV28 CASSLKSAGQPQHF TGTGCCAGCAGTTTAAAGTCGGCGGGTCAGCCCCAGCATTTT
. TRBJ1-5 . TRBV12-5 CASALGGPQPQHF TGTGCTAGTGCCCTGGGGGGTCCCCAGCCCCAGCATTTT
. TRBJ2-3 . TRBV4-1 CASSQEGPSDTQYF TGCGCCAGCAGCCAAGAGGGGCCCTCTGATACGCAGTATTTT
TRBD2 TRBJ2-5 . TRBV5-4 CASSSGLAGVETQYF TGTGCCAGCAGCTCGGGACTAGCGGGAGTGGAGACCCAGTACTTC
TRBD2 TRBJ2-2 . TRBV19 CASRERGRNTGELFF TGTGCCAGTAGGGAGCGGGGCCGGAACACCGGGGAGCTGTTTTTT
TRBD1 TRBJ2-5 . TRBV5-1 CATGRTGVQETQYF TGCGCCACCGGCCGGACAGGGGTCCAAGAGACCCAGTACTTC
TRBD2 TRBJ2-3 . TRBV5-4 CASSTGTSGRRDTQYF TGTGCCAGCAGCACCGGGACTAGCGGGAGGAGGGATACGCAGTATTTT
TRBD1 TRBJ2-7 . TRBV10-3 CAISPGQGGGYEQYF TGTGCCATCAGCCCGGGACAGGGAGGCGGTTACGAGCAGTACTTC
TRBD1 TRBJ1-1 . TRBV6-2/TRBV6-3 CASSYRAQGANTEAFF TGTGCCAGCAGTTACCGAGCACAGGGGGCGAACACTGAAGCTTTCTTT
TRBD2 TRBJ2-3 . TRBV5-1 CASRGFGTSGYSSTDTQYF TGCGCCAGCAGGGGATTTGGGACTAGCGGATACTCTAGCACAGATACGCAGTATTTT
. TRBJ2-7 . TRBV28 CASSLHGAASYEQYF TGTGCCAGCAGTTTACATGGGGCGGCCTCCTACGAGCAGTACTTC
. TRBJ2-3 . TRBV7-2 CASGPPGRVKTDTQYF TGTGCCAGCGGCCCTCCGGGCAGGGTGAAGACAGATACGCAGTATTTT
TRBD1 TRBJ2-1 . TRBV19 CASSTAGTEFYNEQFF TGTGCCAGTAGTACCGCCGGGACAGAGTTCTACAATGAGCAGTTCTTC
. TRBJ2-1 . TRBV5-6 CASSPGRGYNEQFF TGTGCCAGCAGCCCGGGGCGGGGTTACAATGAGCAGTTCTTC
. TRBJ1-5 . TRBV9 CASSVAAGSNQPQHF TGTGCCAGCAGCGTAGCTGCGGGGAGCAATCAGCCCCAGCATTTT
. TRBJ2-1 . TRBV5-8 CASSGGVTNEQFF TGTGCCAGCAGCGGGGGCGTGACCAATGAGCAGTTCTTC
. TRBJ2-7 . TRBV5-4 CASSRWGEEQYF TGTGCCAGCAGCCGCTGGGGGGAAGAGCAGTACTTC
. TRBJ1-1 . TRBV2 CASRSDSANTEAFF TGTGCCAGCAGGTCGGACAGTGCTAACACTGAAGCTTTCTTT
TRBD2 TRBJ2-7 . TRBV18 CASSPFTAGGLGEQYF TGTGCCAGCTCACCATTCACGGCGGGAGGGCTGGGCGAGCAGTACTTC